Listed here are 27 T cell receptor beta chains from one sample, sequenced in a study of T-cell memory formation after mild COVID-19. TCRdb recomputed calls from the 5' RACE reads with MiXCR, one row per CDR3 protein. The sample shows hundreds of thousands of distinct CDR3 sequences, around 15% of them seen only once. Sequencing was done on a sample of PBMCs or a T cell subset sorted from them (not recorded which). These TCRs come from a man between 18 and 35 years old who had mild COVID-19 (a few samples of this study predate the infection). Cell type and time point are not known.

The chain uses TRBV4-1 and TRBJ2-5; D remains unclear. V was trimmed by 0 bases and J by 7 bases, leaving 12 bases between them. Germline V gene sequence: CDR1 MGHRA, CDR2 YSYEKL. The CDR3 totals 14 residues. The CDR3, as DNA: TGCGCCAGCAGCCAAGATGCCGGAGTGGGGACCCAGTACTTC. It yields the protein CASSQDAGVGTQYF.

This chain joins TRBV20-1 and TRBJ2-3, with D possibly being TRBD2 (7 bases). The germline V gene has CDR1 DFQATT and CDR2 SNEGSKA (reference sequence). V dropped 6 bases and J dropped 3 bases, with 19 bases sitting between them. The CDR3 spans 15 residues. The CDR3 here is CSATPRGAGTDTQYF. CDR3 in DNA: TGCAGTGCCACCCCTCGGGGGGCGGGGACAGATACGCAGTATTTT.

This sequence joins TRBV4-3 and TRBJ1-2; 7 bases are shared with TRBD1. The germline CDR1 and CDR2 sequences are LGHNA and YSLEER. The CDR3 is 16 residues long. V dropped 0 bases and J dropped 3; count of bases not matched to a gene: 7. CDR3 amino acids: CASSQEGWDRDYGYTF. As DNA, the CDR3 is TGCGCCAGCAGCCAAGAGGGTTGGGACAGAGACTATGGCTACACCTTC.

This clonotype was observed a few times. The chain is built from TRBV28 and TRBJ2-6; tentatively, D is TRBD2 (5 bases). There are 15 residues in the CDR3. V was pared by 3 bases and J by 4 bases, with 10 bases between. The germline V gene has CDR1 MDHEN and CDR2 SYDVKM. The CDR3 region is CASSLGVTGANVLTF. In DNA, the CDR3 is TGTGCCAGCAGTTTGGGAGTAACAGGGGCCAACGTCCTGACTTTC.

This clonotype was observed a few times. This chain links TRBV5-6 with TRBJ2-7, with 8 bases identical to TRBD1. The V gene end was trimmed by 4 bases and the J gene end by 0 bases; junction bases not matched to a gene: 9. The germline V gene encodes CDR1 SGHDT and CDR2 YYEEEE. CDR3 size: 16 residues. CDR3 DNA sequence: TGTGCCAGCAGCCAATCGACAGGGGTGAGCTCCTACGAGCAGTACTTC. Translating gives CASSQSTGVSSYEQYF.

In DNA, the CDR3 is TGCGCCAGCAGCCGGGGACTAGCGGAGGGGGTAGCCAAAAACATTCAGTACTTC. Protein product: CASSRGLAEGVAKNIQYF. The chain couples TRBV4-1 to TRBJ2-4, with TRBD2 matching over 11 bases. The germline V gene encodes CDR1 MGHRA and CDR2 YSYEKL. J was trimmed by 0 bases and V by 4 bases; bases with no gene match: 8. The CDR3 has 18 amino acids.

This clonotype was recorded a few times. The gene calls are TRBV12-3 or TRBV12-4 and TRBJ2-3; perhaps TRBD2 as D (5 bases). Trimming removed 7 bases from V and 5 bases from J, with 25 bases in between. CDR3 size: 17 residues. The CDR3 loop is CASILGRRISGLDTQYF. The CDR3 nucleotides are TGTGCCAGCATCTTAGGGCGGAGGATCAGTGGTCTAGATACGCAGTATTTT.

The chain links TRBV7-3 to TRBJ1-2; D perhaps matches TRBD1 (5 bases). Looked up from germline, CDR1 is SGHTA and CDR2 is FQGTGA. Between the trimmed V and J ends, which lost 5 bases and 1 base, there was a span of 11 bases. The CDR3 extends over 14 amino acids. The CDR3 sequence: CASSPGHINYGYTF. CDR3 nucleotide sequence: TGTGCCAGCAGCCCCGGACACATTAACTATGGCTACACCTTC. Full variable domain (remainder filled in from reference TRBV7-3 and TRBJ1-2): GAGVSQTPSNKVTEKGKYVELRCDPISGHTALYWYRQSLGQGPEFLIYFQGTGAADDSGLPNDRFFAVRPEGSVSTLKIQRTERGDSAVYLCASSPGHINYGYTFGSGTRLTVV.

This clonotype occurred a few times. The CDR3 nucleotides are TGTGCCACAGATGGAACAGGCCTAGAATTCCATGAGCAGTTCTTC. It codes for CATDGTGLEFHEQFF. The chain employs TRBV24-1 and TRBJ2-1; possibly TRBD1 for D (5 bases). V gave up 10 bases and J gave up 8 bases, with 23 bases separating them. The length of the CDR3 is 15 residues. Germline CDR1 and CDR2: KGHDR and SFDVKD.

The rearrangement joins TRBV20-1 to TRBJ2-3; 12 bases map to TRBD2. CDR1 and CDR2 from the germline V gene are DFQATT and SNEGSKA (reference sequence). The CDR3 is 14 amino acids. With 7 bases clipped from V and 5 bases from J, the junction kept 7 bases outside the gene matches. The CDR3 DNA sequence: TGCAGTGTTCCTAGCGGGGGGGCCAGAGATACGCAGTATTTT. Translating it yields CSVPSGGARDTQYF.

In DNA, the CDR3 is TGCGCCAGCGGGCCAAGGAACACCGGGGAGCTGTTTTTT. Its translation: CASGPRNTGELFF. The chain carries TRBV5-1 and TRBJ2-2; D is unclear. V lost 7 bases and J lost 1, with 8 bases in between. Germline V gene data show CDR1 as SGHRS and CDR2 as YFSETQ. The CDR3 is made up of 13 amino acids.

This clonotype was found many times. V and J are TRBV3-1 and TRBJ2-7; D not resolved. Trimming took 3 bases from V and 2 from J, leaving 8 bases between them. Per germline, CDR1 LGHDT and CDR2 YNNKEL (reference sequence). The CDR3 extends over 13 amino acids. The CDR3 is CASSHEPTYEQYF. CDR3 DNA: TGTGCCAGCAGCCACGAACCGACCTACGAGCAGTACTTC.

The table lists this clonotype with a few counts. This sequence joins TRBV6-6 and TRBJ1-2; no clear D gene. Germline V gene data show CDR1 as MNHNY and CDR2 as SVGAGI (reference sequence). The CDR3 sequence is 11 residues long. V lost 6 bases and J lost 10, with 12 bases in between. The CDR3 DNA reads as TGTGCCAGCAGATACCCTTCGGACTACACCTTC. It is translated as CASRYPSDYTF.

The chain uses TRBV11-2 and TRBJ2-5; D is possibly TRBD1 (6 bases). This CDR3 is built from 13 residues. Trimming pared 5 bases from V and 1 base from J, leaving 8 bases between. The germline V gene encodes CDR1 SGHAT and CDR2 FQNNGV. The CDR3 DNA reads TGTGCCAGCAGCGTGGGGGCCCAAGAGACCCAGTACTTC. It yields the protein CASSVGAQETQYF.

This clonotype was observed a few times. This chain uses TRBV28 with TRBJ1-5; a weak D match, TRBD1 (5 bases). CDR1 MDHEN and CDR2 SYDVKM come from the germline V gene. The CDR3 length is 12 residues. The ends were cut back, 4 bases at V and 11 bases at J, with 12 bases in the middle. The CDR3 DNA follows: TGTGCCAGCAGTTCCCCGACAGCAACCCAGCATTTT. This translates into CASSSPTATQHF.

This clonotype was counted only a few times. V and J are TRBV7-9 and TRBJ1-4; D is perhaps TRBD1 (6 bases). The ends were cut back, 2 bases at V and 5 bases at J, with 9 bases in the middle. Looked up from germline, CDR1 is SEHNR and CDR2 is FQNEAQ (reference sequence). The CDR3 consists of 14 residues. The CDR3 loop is CASSLRDTNEKLFF. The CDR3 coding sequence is TGTGCCAGCAGCTTAAGGGACACCAATGAAAAACTGTTTTTT.

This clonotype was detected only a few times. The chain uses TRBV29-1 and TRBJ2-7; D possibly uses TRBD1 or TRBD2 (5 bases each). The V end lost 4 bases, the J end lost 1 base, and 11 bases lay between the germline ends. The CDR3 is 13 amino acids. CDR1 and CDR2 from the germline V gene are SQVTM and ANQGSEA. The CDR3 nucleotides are TGCAGCGTTGCCCGAGGGGTATCCTACGAGCAGTACTTC. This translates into CSVARGVSYEQYF.

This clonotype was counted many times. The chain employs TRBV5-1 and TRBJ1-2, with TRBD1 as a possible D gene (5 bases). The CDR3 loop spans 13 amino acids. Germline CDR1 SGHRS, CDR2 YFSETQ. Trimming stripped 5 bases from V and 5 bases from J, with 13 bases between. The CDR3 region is CASSFDGGYGYTF. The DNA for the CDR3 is TGCGCCAGCAGTTTCGACGGGGGATATGGCTACACCTTC.

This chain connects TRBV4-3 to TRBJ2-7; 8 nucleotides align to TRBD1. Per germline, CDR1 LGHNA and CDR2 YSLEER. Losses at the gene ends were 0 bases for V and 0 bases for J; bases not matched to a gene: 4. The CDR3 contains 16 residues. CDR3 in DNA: TGCGCCAGCAGCCAAGATGGGGACAGGAGCTCCTACGAGCAGTACTTC. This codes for CASSQDGDRSSYEQYF.

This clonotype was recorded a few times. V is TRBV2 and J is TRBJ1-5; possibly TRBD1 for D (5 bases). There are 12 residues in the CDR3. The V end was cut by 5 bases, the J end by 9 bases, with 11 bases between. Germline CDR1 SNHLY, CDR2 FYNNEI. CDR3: CASSLGEGPQHF. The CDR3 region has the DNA TGTGCCAGCAGTTTGGGGGAAGGGCCCCAGCATTTT.

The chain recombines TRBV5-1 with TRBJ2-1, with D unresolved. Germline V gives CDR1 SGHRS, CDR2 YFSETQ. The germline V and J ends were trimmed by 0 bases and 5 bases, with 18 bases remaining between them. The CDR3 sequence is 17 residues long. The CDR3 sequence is CASSLATGPRVNNEQFF. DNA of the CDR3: TGCGCCAGCAGCTTGGCGACGGGCCCCCGAGTCAACAATGAGCAGTTCTTC.

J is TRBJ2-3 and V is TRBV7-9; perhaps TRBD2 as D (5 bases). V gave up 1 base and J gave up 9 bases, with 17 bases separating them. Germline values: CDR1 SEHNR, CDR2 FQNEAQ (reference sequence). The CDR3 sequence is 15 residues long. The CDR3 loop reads CASSLGVGGLRTQYF. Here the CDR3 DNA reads TGTGCCAGCAGCTTAGGTGTCGGCGGGTTACGGACGCAGTATTTT.

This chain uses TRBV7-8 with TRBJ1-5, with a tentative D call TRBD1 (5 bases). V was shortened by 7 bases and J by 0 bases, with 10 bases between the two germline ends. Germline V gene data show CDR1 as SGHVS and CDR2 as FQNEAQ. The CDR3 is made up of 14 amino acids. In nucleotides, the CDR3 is TGTGCCAGCATCCCAGGGCTTAGCAATCAGCCCCAGCATTTT. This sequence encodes CASIPGLSNQPQHF.

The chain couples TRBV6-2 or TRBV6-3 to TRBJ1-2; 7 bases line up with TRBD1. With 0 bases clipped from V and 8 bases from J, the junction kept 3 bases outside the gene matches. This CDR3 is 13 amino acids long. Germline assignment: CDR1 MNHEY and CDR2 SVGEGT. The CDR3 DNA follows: TGTGCCAGCAGTTACTCGACAGGGTTAGGCTACACCTTC. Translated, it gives CASSYSTGLGYTF.

CDR3 coding DNA: TGCAGTGCTAGAGAGTCCCCTGCACGGCCCTACAATGAGCAGTTCTTC. Protein: CSARESPARPYNEQFF. V and J are TRBV20-1 and TRBJ2-1; D is ambiguous. The CDR3 length is 16 residues. Germline-derived CDR1 and CDR2 are DFQATT and SNEGSKA (reference sequence). V dropped 0 bases and J dropped 2 bases, with 14 bases sitting between them.

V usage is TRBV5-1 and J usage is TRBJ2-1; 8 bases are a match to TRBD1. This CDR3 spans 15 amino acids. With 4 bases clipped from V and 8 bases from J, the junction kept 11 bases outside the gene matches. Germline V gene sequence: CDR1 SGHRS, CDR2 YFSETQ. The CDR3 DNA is TGCGCCAGCAGCCAGCGGACAGGGATCTTGCATGAGCAGTTCTTC. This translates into CASSQRTGILHEQFF.

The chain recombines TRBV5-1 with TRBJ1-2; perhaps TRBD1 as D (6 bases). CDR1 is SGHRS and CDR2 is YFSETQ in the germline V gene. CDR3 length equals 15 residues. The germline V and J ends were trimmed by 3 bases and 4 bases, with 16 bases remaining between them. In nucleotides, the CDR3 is TGCGCCAGCAGCTCTCGAACCCAGGGGAGCTATGGCTACACCTTC. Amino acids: CASSSRTQGSYGYTF.